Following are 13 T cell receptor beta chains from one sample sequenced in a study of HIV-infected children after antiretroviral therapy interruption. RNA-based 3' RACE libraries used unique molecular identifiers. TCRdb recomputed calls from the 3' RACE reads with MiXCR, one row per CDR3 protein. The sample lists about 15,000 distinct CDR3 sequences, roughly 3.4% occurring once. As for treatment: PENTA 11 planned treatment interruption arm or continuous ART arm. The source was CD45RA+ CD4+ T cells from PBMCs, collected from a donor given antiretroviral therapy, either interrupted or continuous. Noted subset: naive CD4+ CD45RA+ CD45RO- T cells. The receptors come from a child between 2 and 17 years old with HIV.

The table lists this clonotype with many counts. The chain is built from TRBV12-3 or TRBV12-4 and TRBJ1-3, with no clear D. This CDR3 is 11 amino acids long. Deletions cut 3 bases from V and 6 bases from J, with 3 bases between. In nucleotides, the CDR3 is TGTGCCAGCAGTTTCCAAAACACCATATATTTT. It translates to CASSFQNTIYF.

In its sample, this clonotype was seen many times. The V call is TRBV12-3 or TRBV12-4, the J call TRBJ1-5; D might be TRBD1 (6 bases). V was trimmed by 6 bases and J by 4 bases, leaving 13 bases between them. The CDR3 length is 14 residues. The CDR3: CASSLRGTNQPQHF. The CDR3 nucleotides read TGTGCCAGCAGCCTCAGGGGAACTAATCAGCCCCAGCATTTT.

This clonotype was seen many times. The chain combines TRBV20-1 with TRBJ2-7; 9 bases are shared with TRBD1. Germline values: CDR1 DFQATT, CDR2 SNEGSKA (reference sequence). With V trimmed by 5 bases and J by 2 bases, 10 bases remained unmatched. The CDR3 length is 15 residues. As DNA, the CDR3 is TGCAGTGCTCCCGGGACAGGGTCCCCGACCTACGAGCAGTACTTC. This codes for CSAPGTGSPTYEQYF.

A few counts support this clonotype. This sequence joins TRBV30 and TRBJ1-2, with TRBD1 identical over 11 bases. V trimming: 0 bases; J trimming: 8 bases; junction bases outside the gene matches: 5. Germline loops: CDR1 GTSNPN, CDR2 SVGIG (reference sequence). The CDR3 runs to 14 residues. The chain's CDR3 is CAWSVLDRGQGYTF. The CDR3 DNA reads TGTGCCTGGAGTGTACTGGACAGGGGGCAGGGCTACACCTTC.

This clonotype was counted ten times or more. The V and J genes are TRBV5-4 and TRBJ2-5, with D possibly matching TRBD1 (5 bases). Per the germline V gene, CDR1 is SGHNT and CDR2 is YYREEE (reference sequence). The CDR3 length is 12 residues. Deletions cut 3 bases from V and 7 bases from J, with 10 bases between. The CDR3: CASSSYQGTQYF. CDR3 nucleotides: TGTGCCAGCAGCTCTTACCAGGGGACCCAGTACTTC. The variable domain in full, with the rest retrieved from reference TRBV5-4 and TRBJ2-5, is ETGVTQSPTHLIKTRGQQVTLRCSSQSGHNTVSWYQQALGQGPQFIFQYYREEENGRGNFPPRFSGLQFPNYSSELNVNALELDDSALYLCASSSYQGTQYFGPGTRLLVL.

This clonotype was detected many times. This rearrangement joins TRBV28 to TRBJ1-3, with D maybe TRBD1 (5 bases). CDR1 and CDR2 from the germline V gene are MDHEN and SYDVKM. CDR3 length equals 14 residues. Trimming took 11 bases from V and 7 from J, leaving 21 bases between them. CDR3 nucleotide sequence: TGTGCCTGCGAGGAGACTCAGGGCACCAACACCATATATTTT. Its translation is CACEETQGTNTIYF.

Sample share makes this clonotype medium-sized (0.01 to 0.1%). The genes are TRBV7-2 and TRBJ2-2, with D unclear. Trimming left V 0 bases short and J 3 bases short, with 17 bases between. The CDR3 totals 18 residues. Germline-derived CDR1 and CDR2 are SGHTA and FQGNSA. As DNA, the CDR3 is TGTGCCAGCAGCTTAGCGCAGCCGGTCACTACCCACACCGGGGAGCTGTTTTTT. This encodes CASSLAQPVTTHTGELFF.

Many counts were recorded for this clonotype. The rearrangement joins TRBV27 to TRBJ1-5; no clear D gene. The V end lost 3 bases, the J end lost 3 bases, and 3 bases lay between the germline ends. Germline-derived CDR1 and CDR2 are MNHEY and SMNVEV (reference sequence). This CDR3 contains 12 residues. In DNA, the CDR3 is TGTGCCAGCAGTTTTGTCAATCAGCCCCAGCATTTT. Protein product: CASSFVNQPQHF.

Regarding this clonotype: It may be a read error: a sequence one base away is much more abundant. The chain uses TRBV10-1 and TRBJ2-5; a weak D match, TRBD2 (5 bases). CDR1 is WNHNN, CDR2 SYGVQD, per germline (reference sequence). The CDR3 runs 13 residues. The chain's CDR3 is CASSPGLQETQCF. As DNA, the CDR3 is TGCGCCAGCAGTCCCGGACTCCAAGAGACCCAGTGCTTC.

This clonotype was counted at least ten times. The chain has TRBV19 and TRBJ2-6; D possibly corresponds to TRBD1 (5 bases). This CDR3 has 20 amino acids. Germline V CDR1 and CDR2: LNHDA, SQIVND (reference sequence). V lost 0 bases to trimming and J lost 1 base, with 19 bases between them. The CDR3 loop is CASSIDPLGRVGSGANVLTF. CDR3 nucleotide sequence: TGTGCCAGTAGTATAGATCCTCTGGGCAGGGTAGGGTCTGGGGCCAACGTCCTGACTTTC.

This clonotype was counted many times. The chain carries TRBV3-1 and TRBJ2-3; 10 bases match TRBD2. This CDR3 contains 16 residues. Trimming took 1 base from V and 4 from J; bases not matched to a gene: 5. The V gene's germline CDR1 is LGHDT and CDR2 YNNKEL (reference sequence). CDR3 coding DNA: TGTGCCAGCAGCCAAGTTGGGACTAGCGACCCAGATACGCAGTATTTT. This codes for CASSQVGTSDPDTQYF.

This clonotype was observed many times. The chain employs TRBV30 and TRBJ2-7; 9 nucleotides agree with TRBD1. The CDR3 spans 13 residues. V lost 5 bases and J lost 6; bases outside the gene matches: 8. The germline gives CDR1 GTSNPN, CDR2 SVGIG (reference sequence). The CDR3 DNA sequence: TGTGCCTGGGCTAGGGACAGGGCAGGCGAGCAGTACTTC. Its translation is CAWARDRAGEQYF.

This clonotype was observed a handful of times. For the CDR3, the DNA is TGTGCCAGCAGTTCACAGGCCACGACGTCCTACGAGCAGTACTTC. This sequence encodes CASSSQATTSYEQYF. The J gene is TRBJ2-7, the V gene TRBV28; possible D gene TRBD1, 5 bases. The CDR3 length is 15 residues. Germline V gives CDR1 MDHEN, CDR2 SYDVKM. Trimming cost V 4 bases and J 1 base, with 14 bases left between them.